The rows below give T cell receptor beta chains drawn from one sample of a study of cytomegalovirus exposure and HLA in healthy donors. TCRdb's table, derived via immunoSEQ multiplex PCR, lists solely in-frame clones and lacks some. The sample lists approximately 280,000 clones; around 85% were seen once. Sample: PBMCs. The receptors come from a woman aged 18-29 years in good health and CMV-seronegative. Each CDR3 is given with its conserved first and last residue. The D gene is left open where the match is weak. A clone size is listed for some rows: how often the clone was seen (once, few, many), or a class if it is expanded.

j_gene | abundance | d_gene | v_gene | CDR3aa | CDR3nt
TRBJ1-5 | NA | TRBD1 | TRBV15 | CATSRARQGSNQPQHF | TGTGCCACCAGCAGAGCGCGACAGGGGAGCAATCAGCCCCAGCATTTT
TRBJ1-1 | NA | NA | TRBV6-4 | CASSDSTRADTEAFF | TGTGCCAGCAGTGACTCGACCAGGGCTGACACTGAAGCTTTCTTT
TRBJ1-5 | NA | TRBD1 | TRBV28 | CASSFPRDSRNQPQHF | TGTGCCAGCAGTTTCCCCAGGGACAGCCGAAATCAGCCCCAGCATTTT
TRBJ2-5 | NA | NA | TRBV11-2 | CASSLESRGWGETQYF | TGTGCCAGCAGCTTAGAAAGCAGGGGCTGGGGAGAGACCCAGTACTTC
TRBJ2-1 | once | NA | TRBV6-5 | CASSYSVGSSYNEQFF | TGTGCCAGCAGTTACTCGGTGGGGAGCTCCTACAATGAGCAGTTCTTC
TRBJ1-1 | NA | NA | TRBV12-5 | CASAPTRSLGNTEAFF | TGTGCTAGTGCCCCGACACGTTCCCTGGGGAACACTGAAGCTTTCTTT
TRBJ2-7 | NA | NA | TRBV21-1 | CASYPGCGGSSYEQYF | TGTGCCAGCTATCCGGGATGCGGTGGGAGCTCCTACGAGCAGTACTTC
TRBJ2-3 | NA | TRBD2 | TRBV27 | CASQMAGGRADTQYF | TGTGCCAGCCAAATGGCGGGGGGCCGCGCAGATACGCAGTATTTT
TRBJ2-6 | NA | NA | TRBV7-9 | CASSFPPLLSGANVLTF | TGTGCCAGCAGCTTCCCCCCTCTACTATCTGGGGCCAACGTCCTGACTTTC
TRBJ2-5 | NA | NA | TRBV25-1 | CASSEGAGNGETQYF | TGTGCCAGCAGCGAAGGCGCCGGGAACGGAGAGACCCAGTACTTC
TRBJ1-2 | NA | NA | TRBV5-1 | CASSESGAPKNYGYTF | TGCGCCAGCAGCGAATCAGGGGCTCCAAAAAACTATGGCTACACCTTC
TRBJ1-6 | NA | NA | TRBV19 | CASSPRTDRYNSPLHF | TGTGCCAGTAGTCCACGGACAGATCGCTATAATTCACCCCTCCACTTT
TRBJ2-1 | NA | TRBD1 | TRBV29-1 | CSVEGTVGIYEQFF | TGCAGCGTCGAAGGGACAGTAGGTATCTATGAGCAGTTCTTC
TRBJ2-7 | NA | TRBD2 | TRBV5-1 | CASSLAPLAGTPYEQYF | TGCGCCAGCAGCTTGGCGCCCCTAGCGGGGACCCCCTACGAGCAGTACTTC
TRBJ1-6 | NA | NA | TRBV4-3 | CASSHGLKNAPRNSPLHF | TGCGCCAGCAGCCACGGTCTAAAAAACGCCCCGAGGAATTCACCCCTCCACTTT
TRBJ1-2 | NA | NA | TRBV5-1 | CASSLAQVYGYTF | TGCGCCAGCAGCTTGGCACAGGTCTATGGCTACACCTTC
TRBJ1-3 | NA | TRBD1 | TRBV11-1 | CASSLGDRGRGNTIYF | TGTGCCAGCAGCTTAGGGGACAGGGGGCGGGGAAACACCATATATTTT
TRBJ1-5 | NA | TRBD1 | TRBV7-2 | CASSMGQGVSNQPQHF | TGTGCCAGCAGCATGGGACAGGGTGTTAGCAATCAGCCCCAGCATTTT
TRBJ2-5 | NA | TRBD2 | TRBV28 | CASSFLSSGQETQYF | TGTGCCAGCAGTTTTCTTTCTAGCGGGCAAGAGACCCAGTACTTC
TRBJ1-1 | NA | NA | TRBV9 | CASSVATGAMNTEAFF | TGTGCCAGCAGCGTAGCTACGGGAGCCATGAACACTGAAGCTTTCTTT
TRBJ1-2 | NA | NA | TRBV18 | CASSPVARVGGYTF | TGTGCCAGCTCACCCGTTGCCAGGGTAGGAGGCTACACCTTC
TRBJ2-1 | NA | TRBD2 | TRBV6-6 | CASSYVLAGGRREQFF | TGTGCCAGCAGTTACGTCCTAGCGGGAGGCCGCAGGGAGCAGTTCTTC
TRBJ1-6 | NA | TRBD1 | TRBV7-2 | CASSRGQGVSPLHF | TGTGCCAGCAGCAGGGGACAGGGGGTTTCACCCCTCCACTTT
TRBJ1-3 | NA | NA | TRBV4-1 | CASSQEHLTPIYF | TGCGCCAGCAGCCAAGAACATCTTACCCCCATATATTTT
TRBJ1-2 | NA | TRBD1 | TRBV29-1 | CSVEKTGAEGYTF | TGCAGCGTTGAAAAGACAGGGGCGGAGGGCTACACCTTC
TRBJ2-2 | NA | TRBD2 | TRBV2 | CASSALAATNTGELFF | TGTGCCAGCAGTGCACTAGCGGCAACGAACACCGGGGAGCTGTTTTTT
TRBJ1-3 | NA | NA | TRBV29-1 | CSVGSADTIYF | TGCAGCGTTGGTTCTGCGGACACCATATATTTT
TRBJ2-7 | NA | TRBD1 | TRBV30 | CAWILAGGSLLEQYF | TGTGCCTGGATCCTGGCAGGGGGTTCCCTTTTAGAGCAGTACTTC
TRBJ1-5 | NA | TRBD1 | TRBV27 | CASTSGQGLGNQPQHF | TGTGCCAGCACCTCGGGACAGGGGTTGGGCAATCAGCCCCAGCATTTT
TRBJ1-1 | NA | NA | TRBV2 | CASSELGPLTEAFF | TGTGCCAGCAGTGAACTTGGCCCCTTGACTGAAGCTTTCTTT
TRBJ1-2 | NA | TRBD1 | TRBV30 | CAWRPQGAGGYTF | TGTGCCTGGAGGCCACAGGGGGCTGGGGGCTACACCTTC
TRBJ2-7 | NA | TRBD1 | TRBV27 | CASSTPGQGSYEQYF | TGTGCCAGCAGTACCCCGGGACAGGGTTCCTACGAGCAGTACTTC